Presented here are 4 T cell receptor beta chains from one specimen sequenced in a study of T-cell memory formation after mild COVID-19. TCRdb reprocessed the 5' RACE reads with MiXCR, giving one entry per CDR3 protein. The profile shows fewer than 300,000 distinct CDR3 sequences, under 20% of them singletons. Material for sequencing was PBMCs or a T cell subset sorted from them (not recorded which). These receptors were taken from a young man who had mild COVID-19 (a few samples of this study predate the infection). Cell type and time point are not known.

The chain recombines TRBV3-1 with TRBJ1-6; unclear D gene. CDR1 is LGHDT and CDR2 is YNNKEL in the germline V gene (reference sequence). The CDR3 consists of 14 residues. V was cut by 4 bases and J by 8 bases, with 12 bases left in between. The CDR3 protein is CASSPIAGDSPLHF. For the CDR3, the DNA is TGTGCCAGCAGCCCCATAGCCGGGGATTCACCCCTCCACTTT.

This clonotype has a handful of counts. This chain uses TRBV12-3 or TRBV12-4 with TRBJ2-3; 7 positions match TRBD1. The length of the CDR3 is 16 residues. V was pared by 5 bases and J by 2 bases, with 10 bases of the junction left unmatched. The CDR3 DNA sequence: TGTGCCAGCAGTCCTCGGGACAGCACTTACACAGATACGCAGTATTTT. Its protein is CASSPRDSTYTDTQYF.

The chain combines TRBV3-1 with TRBJ2-3, with D maybe TRBD2 (6 bases). The CDR3 sequence is 15 residues long. Germline lookup yields CDR1 LGHDT and CDR2 YNNKEL (reference sequence). Trimming took off 0 bases at V and 10 bases at J, with 17 bases between the two ends. The CDR3 sequence is CASSQDTSRGVAQYF. Here the CDR3 DNA reads TGTGCCAGCAGCCAAGATACTAGCCGGGGAGTGGCGCAGTATTTT.

V is TRBV7-9 and J is TRBJ2-1; D gene unclear. This CDR3 is 11 amino acids long. Germline V gene sequence: CDR1 SEHNR, CDR2 FQNEAQ (reference sequence). V lost 6 bases to trimming and J lost 13 bases, with 13 bases between them. The CDR3: CASSPTDTQFF. CDR3 in DNA: TGTGCCAGCAGTCCTACAGATACCCAGTTCTTC.